A single sample is the source of the 10 T cell receptor beta chains below, sequenced in a study of sequential checkpoint blockade in melanoma. Repertoires were generated with immunoSEQ multiplex PCR, while TCRdb's copy carries only in-frame clones and drops some. Found here are 2,500 to 3,500 clones, around 23% of them singletons; the top ten hold 11%. Treatment specified: randomized to nivolumab then ipilimumab (arm A) or the reverse (arm B). The input for sequencing was tumor tissue (inferred from file names), taken from a patient given nivolumab and ipilimumab in sequence. All receptors derive from a human donor with melanoma.

This clone counts as medium-sized (0.01 to 0.1%). The V and J genes are TRBV11-3 and TRBJ1-4, with 8 bases fitting TRBD1. Trimming removed 4 bases from V and 3 bases from J; junction bases left unmatched: 7. The CDR3 contains 16 residues. Germline CDR1 SGHNT, CDR2 YENEEA. The CDR3 is CASSYSDRGANEKLFF. CDR3 sequence (DNA): TGTGCCAGCAGCTACAGCGACAGGGGCGCTAATGAAAAACTGTTTTTT.

In this sample, this clone turned up many times. V is TRBV23-1 and J is TRBJ1-2, with D possibly TRBD1 on 6 matching bases. TRBV23-1 is an ORF for which the function is uncertain. Trimming cost V 6 bases and J 2 bases, with 10 bases left between them. This CDR3 has 13 amino acids. CDR3 DNA: TGCGCCAGCAGCCGGGACACCAACTATGGCTACACCTTC. This sequence encodes CASSRDTNYGYTF.

There are a few counts of this clone. The V call is TRBV6-8, the J call TRBJ1-6; unclear D gene. Trimming stripped 6 bases from V and 10 bases from J, with 19 bases between. The germline V gene has CDR1 MNHGY and CDR2 SAAAGT. CDR3 length: 15 residues. Here the CDR3 reads CASSSSSKSPSPLHF. The CDR3 region has the DNA TGTGCCAGCAGCTCTTCCTCCAAATCACCCTCACCCCTCCACTTT.

This clone is classed as medium-sized (0.01 to 0.1%). This chain connects TRBV6-8 to TRBJ2-1, with D perhaps matching TRBD2 (6 bases). Trimming removed 0 bases from V and 5 bases from J, with 11 bases in between. Germline CDR1 is MNHGY and CDR2 is SAAAGT. The CDR3 totals 15 residues. CDR3 protein: CASSYSTSGHNEQFF. Written as DNA, the CDR3 is TGTGCCAGCAGTTACTCCACCAGCGGGCACAATGAGCAGTTCTTC.

V is TRBV19 and J is TRBJ1-5; 9 nucleotides line up with TRBD1. The germline CDR1 and CDR2 sequences are LNHDA and SQIVND (reference sequence). J gave up 4 bases and V 3 bases, and 4 bases lay outside the gene matches. CDR3 length equals 15 residues. The DNA for the CDR3 is TGTGCCAGTAGTATGCTCGACAGGGGGAATCAGCCCCAGCATTTT. It translates to CASSMLDRGNQPQHF.

V usage is TRBV19 and J usage is TRBJ2-1; TRBD1 matches 7 bases. The ends lost 0 bases at V and 1 base at J; junction bases unmatched: 0. This CDR3 spans 15 amino acids. The germline CDR1 and CDR2 sequences are LNHDA and SQIVND (reference sequence). The CDR3 coding sequence is TGTGCCAGTAGTATAGAGGACAGGTCCTACAATGAGCAGTTCTTC. Residues: CASSIEDRSYNEQFF.

V and J are TRBV6-8 and TRBJ1-3, with D uncertain. The CDR3 spans 15 residues. Germline CDR1 is MNHGY and CDR2 is SAAAGT. Trimming pared 6 bases from V and 5 bases from J, leaving 17 bases between. As DNA, the CDR3 is TGTGCCAGCAGCGACTACCGAGGAGATCGAAACACCATATATTTT. This codes for CASSDYRGDRNTIYF.

The gene calls are TRBV6-8 and TRBJ1-1; D remains unclear. The CDR3 loop spans 13 amino acids. Trimming stripped 10 bases from V and 6 bases from J, with 18 bases between. Germline assignment: CDR1 MNHGY and CDR2 SAAAGT. The DNA of the CDR3 is TGTGCCACCTCTTCCCCTCCCTGGGCTGAAGCTTTCTTT. As protein: CATSSPPWAEAFF.

The chain is built from TRBV30 and TRBJ1-1; D call uncertain. Per germline, CDR1 GTSNPN and CDR2 SVGIG (reference sequence). This CDR3 comprises 11 residues. V lost 7 bases and J 1 base, leaving 7 bases between the germline ends. The CDR3 DNA reads TGTGCCTTTGAATGGAACACTGAAGCTTTCTTT. Its translation: CAFEWNTEAFF.

This rearrangement joins TRBV5-1 to TRBJ2-2; TRBD1 aligns across 8 bases. The CDR3 has 14 amino acids. Germline V gene data show CDR1 as SGHRS and CDR2 as YFSETQ. V was clipped by 5 bases and J by 6 bases; unmatched bases: 6. The CDR3 protein is CASSLQQGAGELFF. Here the CDR3 DNA reads TGCGCCAGCAGTTTACAACAGGGGGCCGGGGAGCTGTTTTTT.